The 27 T cell receptor beta chains listed next were all sequenced from one sample in a study of cytomegalovirus exposure and HLA in healthy donors (dated by TCRdb to between 2016 and 2019). Library preparation employed the immunoSEQ multiplex PCR assay. For the multiplex PCR, a mixture combining 60 forward primers for TCR Vbeta segments and 13 reverse primers for TCR Jbeta segments was used. The table comes from immuneACCESS by way of TCRdb, which keeps in-frame sequences with V and J called. Part of the clones is missing from these tables; in studies checked, under half for an unresolved V gene and the rest for unknown reasons. This sample comprises 95,000 to 150,000 clones, roughly 80% of them detected only once. The ten largest clones represent around 3.6% of the sample. Material for sequencing was PBMCs. Receptors originate from a man aged 25-45 years in good health and CMV-seronegative.

V and J are TRBV7-9 and TRBJ2-3, with 15 bases lining up with TRBD2. CDR1 and CDR2 (germline): SEHNR, FQNEAQ (reference sequence). The CDR3 has 16 residues. The V and J ends lost 4 bases and 2 bases, in that order; junction bases with no gene match: 1. The CDR3 sequence is CASSWTSGGATDTQYF. As DNA, the CDR3 is TGTGCCAGCAGCTGGACTAGCGGGGGGGCCACAGATACGCAGTATTTT. The full variable domain, its missing parts supplied by reference TRBV7-9 and TRBJ2-3, is DTGVSQNPRHKITKRGQNVTFRCDPISEHNRLYWYRQTLGQGPEFLTYFQNEAQLEKSRLLSDRFSAERPKGSFSTLEIQRTEQGDSAMYLCASSWTSGGATDTQYFGPGTRLTVL.

This clone was detected once. V usage is TRBV7-9 and J usage is TRBJ2-2; 8 bases are shared with TRBD1. CDR3 length: 15 residues. Looked up from germline, CDR1 is SEHNR and CDR2 is FQNEAQ (reference sequence). V lost 7 bases to trimming and J lost 6 bases; unmatched junction nucleotides: 10. The DNA of the CDR3 is TGTGCCAGCACCCTGACAGGGGTCATTCCCGGGGAGCTGTTTTTT. This sequence encodes CASTLTGVIPGELFF.

The sample holds one count of this clone. The rearrangement uses TRBV2 and TRBJ2-4; TRBD1 aligns across 9 bases. The CDR3 spans 16 residues. CDR1 and CDR2 from the germline V gene are SNHLY and FYNNEI. V lost 5 bases, J lost 0 bases, and 5 bases stayed unmatched. CDR3 loop: CASSPQGAIAKNIQYF. CDR3 sequence (DNA): TGTGCCAGCAGTCCACAGGGGGCGATAGCCAAAAACATTCAGTACTTC.

This rearrangement joins TRBV5-8 to TRBJ1-1, with a weak D call TRBD1 (6 bases). The CDR3 sequence is 14 residues long. Per germline, CDR1 SGHTS and CDR2 YDEGEE. Trimming stripped 0 bases from V and 0 bases from J, with 6 bases between. The CDR3 DNA reads as TGTGCCAGCAGCTTGGGACAGGTGAACACTGAAGCTTTCTTT. Residues: CASSLGQVNTEAFF.

This chain connects TRBV19 to TRBJ2-3, with D possibly matching TRBD1 (6 bases). Germline loops: CDR1 LNHDA, CDR2 SQIVND (reference sequence). V lost 1 base and J 6 bases, leaving 17 bases between the germline ends. This CDR3 has 16 residues. Here the CDR3 reads CASSIGWGLARDTQYF. The CDR3 DNA sequence: TGTGCCAGTAGTATAGGTTGGGGGCTGGCGAGGGATACGCAGTATTTT.

The J gene is TRBJ2-1, the V gene TRBV30; 7 bases line up with TRBD2. Looked up from germline, CDR1 is GTSNPN and CDR2 is SVGIG (reference sequence). V was clipped by 2 bases and J by 6 bases; unmatched bases: 10. The CDR3 is 15 amino acids. The CDR3 DNA reads as TGTGCCTGGAGTTCTCGGACTAGTCGGGCCAATGAGCAGTTCTTC. It is translated as CAWSSRTSRANEQFF.

The rearrangement uses TRBV5-1 and TRBJ1-4, with D perhaps TRBD1 (6 bases). Per the germline V gene, CDR1 is SGHRS and CDR2 is YFSETQ. This CDR3 comprises 14 residues. V was pared by 2 bases and J by 4 bases, with 9 bases between. Here the CDR3 reads CASSFGQLNEKLFF. The CDR3 DNA is TGCGCCAGCAGCTTCGGACAGCTTAATGAAAAACTGTTTTTT. The variable domain in full, with the rest retrieved from reference TRBV5-1 and TRBJ1-4, is KAGVTQTPRYLIKTRGQQVTLSCSPISGHRSVSWYQQTPGQGLQFLFEYFSETQRNKGNFPGRFSGRQFSNSRSEMNVSTLELGDSALYLCASSFGQLNEKLFFGSGTQLSVL.

This clone was counted a few times. The genes are TRBV7-9 and TRBJ2-7; the match to TRBD1 covers 8 bases. This CDR3 is 15 amino acids long. The germline V gene has CDR1 SEHNR and CDR2 FQNEAQ (reference sequence). V dropped 4 bases and J dropped 0; count of bases not matched to a gene: 5. As DNA, the CDR3 is TGTGCCAGCAGCTATTCTGGACAGGGCTCCTACGAGCAGTACTTC. Its protein is CASSYSGQGSYEQYF.

The rearrangement uses TRBV5-1 and TRBJ2-7; D is perhaps TRBD2 (5 bases). Germline values: CDR1 SGHRS, CDR2 YFSETQ. V was cut by 0 bases and J by 4 bases, with 11 bases left in between. The CDR3 covers 14 residues. The CDR3 DNA reads as TGCGCCAGCAGCTTGGATAGGCGGGTTTACGAGCAGTACTTC. It specifies CASSLDRRVYEQYF.

This clone appeared once. This chain joins TRBV12-5 and TRBJ2-2, with 8 bases lining up with TRBD1. The CDR3 consists of 15 residues. The trim removed 7 bases at V and 4 bases at J, leaving 8 bases unmatched. Germline CDR1 reads LGHNT; CDR2 reads FRNRAP. CDR3 amino acids: CASVPRGPGTGELFF. In nucleotides, the CDR3 is TGTGCTAGTGTTCCCAGGGGGCCCGGCACCGGGGAGCTGTTTTTT.

This chain connects TRBV2 to TRBJ1-2; D is ambiguous. The CDR3 length is 13 residues. V lost 5 bases to trimming and J lost 2 bases, with 9 bases between them. Germline-derived CDR1 and CDR2 are SNHLY and FYNNEI. CDR3: CASSLTPNYGYTF. The DNA of the CDR3 is TGTGCCAGCAGTCTGACACCCAACTATGGCTACACCTTC.

This chain links TRBV30 with TRBJ2-5; D may be TRBD1 (6 bases). CDR1 and CDR2 from the germline V gene are GTSNPN and SVGIG (reference sequence). The CDR3 loop spans 13 amino acids. The V gene lost 4 bases and the J gene lost 2 bases, with 11 bases spanning the gap. The CDR3 DNA reads TGTGCCTGGACGACAGGCCTTCAAGAGACCCAGTACTTC. This translates into CAWTTGLQETQYF.

This clone was recorded only once. The chain is built from TRBV11-2 and TRBJ1-3; D possibly corresponds to TRBD1 (5 bases). Trimming took off 3 bases at V and 8 bases at J, with 14 bases between the two ends. CDR1 and CDR2 from the germline V gene are SGHAT and FQNNGV. This CDR3 spans 14 amino acids. The CDR3 loop is CASSFLIGGDTIYF. In DNA, the CDR3 is TGTGCCAGCAGCTTTTTGATCGGGGGTGACACCATATATTTT.

The chain couples TRBV7-9 to TRBJ1-2, with D perhaps matching TRBD1 (6 bases). The CDR3 has 14 residues. The germline V gene has CDR1 SEHNR and CDR2 FQNEAQ (reference sequence). V lost 5 bases and J 5 bases, leaving 15 bases between the germline ends. CDR3 in amino acids: CASSQPTGAYGYTF. The DNA of the CDR3 is TGTGCCAGCAGCCAACCGACAGGAGCTTATGGCTACACCTTC.

The chain recombines TRBV6-5 with TRBJ1-3; 7 bases agree with TRBD1. Germline V gives CDR1 MNHEY, CDR2 SVGAGI. Unmatched junction bases numbered 10, after V lost 7 bases and J lost 4 bases. The CDR3 sequence is 15 residues long. DNA for the CDR3: TGTGCCAGCATCCCCAGGGGGACAATCGGAAACACCATATATTTT. It is translated as CASIPRGTIGNTIYF.

The gene calls are TRBV18 and TRBJ1-6, with 9 nucleotides matching TRBD1. This CDR3 is 16 amino acids long. The V gene's germline CDR1 is KGHSH and CDR2 LQKENI. V was clipped by 3 bases and J by 7 bases; unmatched bases: 7. The CDR3 reads CASSPIRDRENSPLHF. The DNA of the CDR3 is TGTGCCAGCTCACCCATCCGGGACAGGGAAAATTCACCCCTCCACTTT.

V gene TRBV7-7 combines with J gene TRBJ2-2, with 9 nucleotides matching TRBD2. Unmatched junction bases numbered 15, after V lost 5 bases and J lost 5 bases. The CDR3 runs 18 residues. Per the germline V gene, CDR1 is SSHAT and CDR2 is FNYEAQ (reference sequence). The CDR3 spells CASSPSGLAGPLTGELFF. Here the CDR3 DNA reads TGTGCCAGCAGCCCCTCAGGGCTAGCGGGACCTTTAACCGGGGAGCTGTTTTTT.

This clone has just one count. The chain is built from TRBV28 and TRBJ2-5; 7 bases agree with TRBD1. V shed 7 bases and J 4 bases; nucleotides not matched to a gene: 3. The germline V gene encodes CDR1 MDHEN and CDR2 SYDVKM. The CDR3 totals 12 residues. As DNA, the CDR3 is TGTGCCAGCAATAACAGGGGAGAGACCCAGTACTTC. Its translation is CASNNRGETQYF. Variable domain in full (rest from reference TRBV28 and TRBJ2-5): DVKVTQSSRYLVKRTGEKVFLECVQDMDHENMFWYRQDPGLGLRLIYFSYDVKMKEKGDIPEGYSVSREKKERFSLILESASTNQTSMYLCASNNRGETQYFGPGTRLLVL.

The rearrangement links TRBV29-1 to TRBJ1-1; D gene uncertain. V lost 7 bases to trimming and J lost 0 bases, with 3 bases between them. Germline values: CDR1 SQVTM, CDR2 ANQGSEA. The CDR3 sequence is 10 residues long. The CDR3 reads CSALNTEAFF. The CDR3, as DNA: TGCAGCGCTCTGAACACTGAAGCTTTCTTT.

V is TRBV4-3 and J is TRBJ2-1, with D tentatively TRBD1 (5 bases). Germline CDR1 LGHNA, CDR2 YSLEER. The germline V and J ends were trimmed by 4 bases and 4 bases, with 14 bases remaining between them. CDR3 size: 15 residues. The CDR3 protein is CASSLGGADYNEQFF. For the CDR3, the DNA is TGCGCCAGCAGCCTAGGTGGGGCTGATTACAATGAGCAGTTCTTC.

The table lists this clone with a few counts. CDR3 sequence: CASTGGRLFF. As DNA, the CDR3 is TGTGCCAGTACCGGGGGACGGCTGTTTTTT. This rearrangement joins TRBV19 to TRBJ1-4, with a tentative D call TRBD1 (5 bases). This CDR3 region has 10 residues. The germline V gene has CDR1 LNHDA and CDR2 SQIVND (reference sequence). V was pared by 7 bases and J by 14 bases, with 11 bases between.

The chain joins TRBV6-5 to TRBJ1-5; 7 bases line up with TRBD1. Per the germline V gene, CDR1 is MNHEY and CDR2 is SVGAGI. The length of the CDR3 is 14 residues. Trimming took 6 bases from V and 2 from J; bases not matched to a gene: 4. In DNA form, the CDR3 reads TGTGCCAGCAGGCTAACAGGGGGCAATCAGCCCCAGCATTTT. This gives the protein CASRLTGGNQPQHF.

The V and J genes are TRBV29-1 and TRBJ1-1; D gene uncertain. CDR3 length: 11 amino acids. The germline V gene encodes CDR1 SQVTM and CDR2 ANQGSEA. The V gene lost 7 bases and the J gene lost 1 base, with 7 bases spanning the gap. CDR3: CSASSNTEAFF. CDR3 bases: TGCAGCGCGTCCTCGAACACTGAAGCTTTCTTT.

The V call is TRBV11-2, the J call TRBJ1-1; 7 bases align to TRBD1. The V and J ends lost 5 bases and 5 bases, in that order; junction bases with no gene match: 11. The V gene's germline CDR1 is SGHAT and CDR2 FQNNGV. CDR3 size: 15 residues. CDR3 protein: CASSRLGGAGTEAFF. Here the CDR3 DNA reads TGTGCCAGCAGCCGACTAGGGGGCGCAGGGACTGAAGCTTTCTTT.

The chain joins TRBV7-9 to TRBJ2-6, with 10 nucleotides matching TRBD1. The junction had 7 bases not matched to a gene; V was cut back by 3 bases and J by 2 bases. The CDR3 loop spans 18 amino acids. Germline V gives CDR1 SEHNR, CDR2 FQNEAQ (reference sequence). The CDR3 loop reads CASSFGGTGVTGANVLTF. Written as DNA, the CDR3 is TGTGCCAGCAGCTTTGGGGGGACAGGGGTTACTGGGGCCAACGTCCTGACTTTC.

The chain uses TRBV7-2 and TRBJ2-1; D remains unclear. This CDR3 comprises 13 residues. V was shortened by 2 bases and J by 4 bases, with 6 bases between the two germline ends. Germline V lookup: CDR1 SGHTA, CDR2 FQGNSA. In nucleotides, the CDR3 is TGTGCCAGCAGCTTAAACAGTTACAATGAGCAGTTCTTC. Translated: CASSLNSYNEQFF.

The chain has TRBV19 and TRBJ2-5; D unresolved. The CDR3 covers 12 residues. Trimming removed 4 bases from V and 5 bases from J, with 8 bases in between. Germline V CDR1 and CDR2: LNHDA, SQIVND (reference sequence). CDR3 amino acids: CASSSLGETQYF. The DNA for the CDR3 is TGTGCCAGTAGTAGCCTCGGGGAGACCCAGTACTTC.